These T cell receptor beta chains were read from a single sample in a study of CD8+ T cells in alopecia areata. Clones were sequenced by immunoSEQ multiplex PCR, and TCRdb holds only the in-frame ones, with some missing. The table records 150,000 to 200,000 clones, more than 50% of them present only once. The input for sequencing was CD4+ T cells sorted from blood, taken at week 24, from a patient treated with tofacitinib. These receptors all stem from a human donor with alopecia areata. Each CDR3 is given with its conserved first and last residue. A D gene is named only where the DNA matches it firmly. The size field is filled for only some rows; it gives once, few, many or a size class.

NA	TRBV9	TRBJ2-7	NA	TGTGCCAGCAGCGTAAACAGGGACCACGAGCAGTACTTC	CASSVNRDHEQYF
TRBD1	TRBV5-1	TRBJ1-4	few	TGCGCCAGCAGCTCTGATCAGGGGGCCGGACTGTTTTTT	CASSSDQGAGLFF
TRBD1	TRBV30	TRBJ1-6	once	TGTGCCTGTGCAGACCAGGGGGTCAATTCACCCCTCCACTTT	CACADQGVNSPLHF
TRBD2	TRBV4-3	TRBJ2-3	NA	TGCGCCAGCAGCCTGGGGGGGAGCACAGATACGCAGTATTTT	CASSLGGSTDTQYF
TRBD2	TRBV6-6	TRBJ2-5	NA	TGTGCCAGTGGGACTACCACAGAGACCCAGTACTTC	CASGTTTETQYF
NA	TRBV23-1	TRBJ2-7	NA	TGCGCCAGCAGTCGGTGGCAGGGTCCCTACGAGCAGTACTTC	CASSRWQGPYEQYF
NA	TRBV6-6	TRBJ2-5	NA	TGTGCCAGCAGTTACGGAGGCAGGGGACAAGAGACCCAGTACTTC	CASSYGGRGQETQYF
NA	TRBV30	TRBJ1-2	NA	TGTGCCTGGAGTGTACGTGAAAATGGCTACACCTTC	CAWSVRENGYTF
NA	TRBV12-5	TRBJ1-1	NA	TGTGCTAGTGGTTCCCTGGAGGGGCAGAGGGCTTTCTTT	CASGSLEGQRAFF
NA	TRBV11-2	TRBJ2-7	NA	TGTGCCAGCAGCTTAGGTTCAGGCGAGCAGTACTTC	CASSLGSGEQYF
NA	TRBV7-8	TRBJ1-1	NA	TGTGCCAGCAGCTCTCCGGGGAGAACGGGCACTGAAGCTTTCTTT	CASSSPGRTGTEAFF
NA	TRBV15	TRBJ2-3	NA	TGTGCCACCAGCAGAGAGTGGAGCTCAGATACGCAGTATTTT	CATSREWSSDTQYF
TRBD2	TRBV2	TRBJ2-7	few	TGTGCCAGCCGGTTTGCGGGGGGGCCCCTCGAGGAGCAGTACTTC	CASRFAGGPLEEQYF
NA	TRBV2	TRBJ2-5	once	TGTGCCAGCAGCCTTGACAGAAAAGAGACCCAGTACTTC	CASSLDRKETQYF
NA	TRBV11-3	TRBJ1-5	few	TGTGCCAGCAGCTTACATAGCAATCAGCCCCAGCATTTT	CASSLHSNQPQHF
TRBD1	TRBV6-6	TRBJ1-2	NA	TGTGCCAGCAGCACCCCGGGGGCAGGGGGAGGGGGCTACACCTTC	CASSTPGAGGGGYTF
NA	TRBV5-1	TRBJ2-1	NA	TGCGCCAGCAGAGAGGGCTCCTACAATGAGCAGTTCTTC	CASREGSYNEQFF
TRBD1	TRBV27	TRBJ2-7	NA	TGTGCCAGCTCCGGGACAGGGACTTACGAGCAGTACTTC	CASSGTGTYEQYF
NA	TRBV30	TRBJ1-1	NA	TGTGCCTGGACTCAATGGGTGAACACTGAAGCTTTCTTT	CAWTQWVNTEAFF
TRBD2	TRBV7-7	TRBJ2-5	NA	TGTGCCAGCAGCTTATTGCTCGGGGGGGAGACCCAGTACTTC	CASSLLLGGETQYF
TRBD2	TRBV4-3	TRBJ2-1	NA	TGCGCCAGCAGCCAAGAACCGGGGGGGCCCGGTGAGCAGTTCTTC	CASSQEPGGPGEQFF
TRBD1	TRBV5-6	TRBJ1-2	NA	TGTGCCAGCAGCTTGTTCCAGGGGGTGAATGTGGGGTATGGCTACACCTTC	CASSLFQGVNVGYGYTF
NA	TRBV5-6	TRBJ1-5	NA	TGTGCCAGCAGCTTGGGGACATTTGCCCAGCCCCAGCATTTT	CASSLGTFAQPQHF
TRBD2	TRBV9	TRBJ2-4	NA	TGTGCCAGCAGCGTAGAAGCGGGGCTAGCCAAAAACATTCAGTACTTC	CASSVEAGLAKNIQYF
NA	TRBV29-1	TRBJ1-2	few	TGCAGCGTCGACTCAAGAAATCAGGGAGCGGTCTATGGCTACACCTTC	CSVDSRNQGAVYGYTF